One T cell receptor (beta chain) is described in this entry. Its antigen remains unidentified. With V trimmed by 0 bases and J by 7 bases, 6 bases remained unmatched. Germline CDR1 is MNHNY and CDR2 is SVGAGI (reference sequence). The CDR3 totals 15 residues. This sample was included in a study of cytomegalovirus exposure and HLA in healthy donors. Regarding the study as a whole: Some V segments, TRBV6-2 and TRBV6-3 among them, were indistinguishable and were therefore excluded.

PCR employed 60 Vbeta and 13 Jbeta primers. Clones were sequenced by immunoSEQ multiplex PCR, and TCRdb holds only the in-frame ones, with some missing. The sample lists about 160,000 clones; 70% to 90% were seen once. This TCR derives from a male donor in good health and CMV-seronegative. Sequenced sample: PBMCs. The J gene is TRBJ2-1, the V gene TRBV6-6; 7 bases align to TRBD1. The CDR3 loop is CASSYSRQGTNEQFF. The CDR3 DNA is TGTGCCAGCAGTTACTCGAGACAGGGAACGAATGAGCAGTTCTTC.